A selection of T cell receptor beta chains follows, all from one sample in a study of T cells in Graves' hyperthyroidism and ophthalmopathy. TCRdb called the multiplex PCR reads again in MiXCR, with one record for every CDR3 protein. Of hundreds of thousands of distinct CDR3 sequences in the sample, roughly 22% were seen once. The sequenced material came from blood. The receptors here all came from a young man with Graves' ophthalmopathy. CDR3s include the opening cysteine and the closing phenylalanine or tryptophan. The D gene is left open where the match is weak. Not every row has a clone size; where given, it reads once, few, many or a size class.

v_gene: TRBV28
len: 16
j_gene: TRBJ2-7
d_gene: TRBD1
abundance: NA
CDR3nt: TGTGCCAGCAGTCCGCGGGGACAGGGGATCCGCTACGAGCAGTACTTC
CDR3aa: CASSPRGQGIRYEQYF

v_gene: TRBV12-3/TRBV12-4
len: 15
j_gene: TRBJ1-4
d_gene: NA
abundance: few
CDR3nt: TGTGCCAGCAGTTTTACGAGCCGCCCTAATGAAAAACTGTTTTTT
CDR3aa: CASSFTSRPNEKLFF

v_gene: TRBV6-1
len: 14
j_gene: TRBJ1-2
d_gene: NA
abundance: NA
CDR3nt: TGTGCCAGCAGACCCTCCGCCTTAGGTCGAGGCTACACCTTC
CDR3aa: CASRPSALGRGYTF

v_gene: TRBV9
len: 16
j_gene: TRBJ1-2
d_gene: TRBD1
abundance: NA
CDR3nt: TGTGCCAGCAGCGCGACCGGGACAGGGGGCCTCTATGGCTACACCTTC
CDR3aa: CASSATGTGGLYGYTF

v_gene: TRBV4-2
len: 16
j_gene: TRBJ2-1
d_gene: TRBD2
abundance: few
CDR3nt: TGTGCCAGCAGCCAAGGGAACGGGAGGCAGTATCATGAGCAGTTCTTC
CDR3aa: CASSQGNGRQYHEQFF

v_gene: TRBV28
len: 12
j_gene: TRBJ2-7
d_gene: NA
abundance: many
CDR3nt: TGTGCCGTGGGGGGGCAACCCTACGAGCAGTACTTC
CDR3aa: CAVGGQPYEQYF

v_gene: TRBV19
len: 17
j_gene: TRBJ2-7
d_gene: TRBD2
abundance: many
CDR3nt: TGTGCCAGTAGTACCCGACTAGCGGGAGGGCCGGTCCACGAGCAGTACTTC
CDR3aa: CASSTRLAGGPVHEQYF

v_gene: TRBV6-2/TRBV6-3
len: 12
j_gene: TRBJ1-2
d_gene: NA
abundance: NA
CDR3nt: TGTGCCAGCAGTTATTCGAGGTATGGCTACACCTTC
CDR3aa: CASSYSRYGYTF

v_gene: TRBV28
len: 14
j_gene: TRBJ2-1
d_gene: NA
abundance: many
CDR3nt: TGTGCCAGCACTCCTTGGACTATCCTCAATGAGCAGTTCTTC
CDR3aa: CASTPWTILNEQFF

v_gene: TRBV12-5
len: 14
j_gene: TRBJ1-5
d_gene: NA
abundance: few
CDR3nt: TGTGCTAGTGCCCGGGGGGGAGGAGACCAGCCCCAGCATTTT
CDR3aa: CASARGGGDQPQHF